The rows below give T cell receptor beta chains drawn from one sample of a study of T-cell reconstitution after alpha-beta-depleted transplantation in children. TCRdb processed the PCR reads anew with MiXCR; each CDR3 protein has one entry. This table holds 75,000 to 80,000 distinct CDR3 sequences, approximately 18% found once. Sequencing used PBMCs, mostly from graft donor cells, obtained 360 days after TCRalphabeta/CD19-depleted stem cell transplant. The receptors stem from a male patient between 2 and 10 years old who had a stem cell transplant for acute lymphoblastic leukemia, so the T cells may come from the graft donor. The CDR3 runs from the conserved cysteine through the conserved F or W. The D gene is left open where the match is weak. Clone size is shown for a subset of rows, as once, few, many or a class of expanded clone.

d_gene	abundance	v_gene	j_gene	CDR3aa	CDR3nt
TRBD2	NA	TRBV2	TRBJ2-1	CASSLLAGVDEQFF	TGTGCCAGCAGTCTTCTAGCGGGAGTTGATGAGCAGTTCTTC
NA	NA	TRBV3-1	TRBJ2-4	CASSPGRNIQYF	TGTGCCAGCAGCCCGGGACGGAACATTCAGTACTTC
TRBD2	many	TRBV12-3/TRBV12-4	TRBJ2-7	CASSLTSGRKQYF	TGTGCCAGCAGTTTAACTAGCGGGAGAAAGCAGTACTTC
TRBD2	few	TRBV4-1	TRBJ2-1	CASKGLAGKTYNEQFF	TGCGCCAGCAAGGGACTAGCGGGAAAAACCTACAATGAGCAGTTCTTC
TRBD2	NA	TRBV5-5	TRBJ2-1	CASSRRDLGLVRNEQFF	TGTGCCAGCAGCCGACGGGACCTGGGACTAGTACGCAATGAGCAGTTCTTC
TRBD1	NA	TRBV7-6	TRBJ2-1	CASSLGPGQLQFF	TGTGCCAGCAGCTTAGGCCCGGGACAGTTGCAGTTCTTC
TRBD1	few	TRBV24-1	TRBJ2-5	CATSRTGLETQYF	TGTGCCACCAGCCGGACAGGGCTGGAGACCCAGTACTTC
NA	NA	TRBV12-3/TRBV12-4	TRBJ2-3	CASSLGQGADTQYF	TGTGCCAGCAGTTTGGGGCAGGGCGCAGATACGCAGTATTTT
NA	NA	TRBV20-1	TRBJ1-2	CSAIRWDGYGYTF	TGCAGTGCTATTAGATGGGACGGCTATGGCTACACCTTC
NA	NA	TRBV27	TRBJ2-1	CASRRRLVNEQFF	TGTGCCAGCAGGAGAAGACTAGTGAATGAGCAGTTCTTC
NA	many	TRBV4-1	TRBJ2-1	CASSQAETGPSTFF	TGCGCCAGCAGCCAAGCCGAAACCGGGCCAAGCACGTTCTTC
NA	few	TRBV18	TRBJ1-1	CASSPLSFEAFF	TGTGCCAGCTCACCCCTATCTTTTGAAGCTTTCTTT
NA	NA	TRBV6-5	TRBJ2-1	CASSYSLAPRTSYNEQFF	TGTGCCAGCAGTTACTCTCTAGCACCGCGCACCTCCTACAATGAGCAGTTCTTC
NA	many	TRBV11-2	TRBJ1-5	CASSLTGSNQPQHF	TGTGCCAGCAGTCTTACAGGGAGCAATCAGCCCCAGCATTTT
TRBD1	few	TRBV12-3/TRBV12-4	TRBJ2-5	CASSGTVSSQETQYF	TGTGCCAGCAGCGGGACAGTATCATCCCAAGAGACCCAGTACTTC
NA	few	TRBV4-1	TRBJ2-2	CASSQVLSFTGELFF	TGCGCCAGCAGCCAAGTCTTGAGTTTCACCGGGGAGCTGTTTTTT
NA	NA	TRBV3-1	TRBJ1-2	CASSQYGRGSVYGYTF	TGTGCCAGCAGCCAATATGGCCGCGGCTCGGTCTATGGCTACACCTTC
TRBD1	many	TRBV19	TRBJ1-1	CASIPRQGGEAFF	TGTGCCAGTATCCCCCGACAGGGCGGCGAAGCTTTCTTT
TRBD2	NA	TRBV10-3	TRBJ2-2	CAIGTRETGELFF	TGTGCCATCGGGACTAGGGAGACCGGGGAGCTGTTTTTT
NA	few	TRBV4-1	TRBJ2-1	CASSQDYRDPYNEQFF	TGCGCCAGCAGCCAAGACTACAGGGATCCCTACAATGAGCAGTTCTTC
NA	NA	TRBV27	TRBJ2-1	CASSRLMGAVLNEQFF	TGTGCCAGCAGTCGTCTAATGGGGGCCGTCCTGAATGAGCAGTTCTTC
TRBD2	few	TRBV11-3	TRBJ2-2	CASSLDPRSGKTGELFF	TGTGCCAGCAGCTTAGACCCTAGAAGCGGGAAGACCGGGGAGCTGTTTTTT
TRBD2	many	TRBV12-3/TRBV12-4	TRBJ2-7	CASSMTPGTRTYEQYF	TGTGCCAGCAGTATGACCCCCGGGACTAGAACCTACGAGCAGTACTTC
NA	many	TRBV7-9	TRBJ2-7	CASSLGTPVSHEQYF	TGTGCCAGCAGCTTAGGGACCCCGGTATCCCACGAGCAGTACTTC
NA	few	TRBV12-3/TRBV12-4	TRBJ2-2	CASSLAVLGSTGELFF	TGTGCCAGCAGTTTAGCGGTTCTAGGTTCCACCGGGGAGCTGTTTTTT
NA	many	TRBV28	TRBJ2-7	CASAPPGSSYEQYF	TGTGCCAGCGCCCCCCCGGGGAGCTCCTACGAGCAGTACTTC
NA	many	TRBV27	TRBJ2-6	CASSHSTAILASGANVLTF	TGTGCCAGCAGTCATTCGACAGCAATTCTAGCCTCTGGGGCCAACGTCCTGACTTTC
TRBD2	many	TRBV7-9	TRBJ2-7	CASSLRGRSVTGQYF	TGTGCCAGCAGCTTACGCGGGAGGTCCGTGACGGGGCAGTACTTC
TRBD2	NA	TRBV3-1	TRBJ2-7	CASSQGTSVSYEQYF	TGTGCCAGCAGCCAAGGGACTAGCGTCTCCTACGAGCAGTACTTC
NA	NA	TRBV5-1	TRBJ2-7	CASNEGFSYEQYF	TGCGCCAGCAATGAGGGGTTTTCCTACGAGCAGTACTTC
TRBD2	few	TRBV12-5	TRBJ2-7	CASGFWNSGTYEQYF	TGTGCTAGTGGTTTTTGGAATAGCGGGACATACGAGCAGTACTTC
NA	NA	TRBV10-3	TRBJ2-7	CAISESNEQYF	TGTGCCATCAGTGAGTCAAATGAGCAGTACTTC
NA	few	TRBV5-1	TRBJ2-3	CASSRQAITDTQYF	TGCGCCAGCAGCAGACAGGCGATCACAGATACGCAGTATTTT
NA	NA	TRBV13	TRBJ2-3	CASSYDRRTDTQYF	TGTGCCAGCAGCTACGACAGGCGCACAGATACGCAGTATTTT